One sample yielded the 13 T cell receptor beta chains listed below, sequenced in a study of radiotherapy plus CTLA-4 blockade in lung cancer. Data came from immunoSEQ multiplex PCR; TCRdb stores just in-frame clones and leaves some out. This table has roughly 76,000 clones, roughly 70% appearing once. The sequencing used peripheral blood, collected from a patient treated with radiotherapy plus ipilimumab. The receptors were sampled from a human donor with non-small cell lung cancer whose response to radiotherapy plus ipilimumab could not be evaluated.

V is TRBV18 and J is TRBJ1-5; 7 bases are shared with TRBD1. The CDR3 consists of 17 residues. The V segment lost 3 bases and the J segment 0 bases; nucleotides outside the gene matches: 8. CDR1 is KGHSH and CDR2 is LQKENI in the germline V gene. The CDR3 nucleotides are TGTGCCAGCTCACCCGTCGGCAGGGGGTATAGCAATCAGCCCCAGCATTTT. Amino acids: CASSPVGRGYSNQPQHF.

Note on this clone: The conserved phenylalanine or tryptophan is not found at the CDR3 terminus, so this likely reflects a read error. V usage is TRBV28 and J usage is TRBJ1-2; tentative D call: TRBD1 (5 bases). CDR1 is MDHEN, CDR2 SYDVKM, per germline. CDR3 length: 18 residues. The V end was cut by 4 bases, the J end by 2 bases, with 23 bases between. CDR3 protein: CASSSFPWRRVGNYGYTL. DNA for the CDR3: TGTGCCAGCAGTTCCTTCCCTTGGCGCAGGGTGGGCAACTATGGCTACACCCTC.

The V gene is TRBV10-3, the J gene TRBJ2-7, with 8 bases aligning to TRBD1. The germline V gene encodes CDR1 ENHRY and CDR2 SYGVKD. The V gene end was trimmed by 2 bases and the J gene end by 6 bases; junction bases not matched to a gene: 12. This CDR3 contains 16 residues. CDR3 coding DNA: TGTGCCATCAGTGAGCCCGGGACAGGCCAACTAGGCGAGCAGTACTTC. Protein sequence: CAISEPGTGQLGEQYF.

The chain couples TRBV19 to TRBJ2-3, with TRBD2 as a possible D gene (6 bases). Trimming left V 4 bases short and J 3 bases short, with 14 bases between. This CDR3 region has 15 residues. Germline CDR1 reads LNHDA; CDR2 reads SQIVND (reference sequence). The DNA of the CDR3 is TGTGCCAGTAGTAATGCGGGGTGGGGAACAGATACGCAGTATTTT. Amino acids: CASSNAGWGTDTQYF.

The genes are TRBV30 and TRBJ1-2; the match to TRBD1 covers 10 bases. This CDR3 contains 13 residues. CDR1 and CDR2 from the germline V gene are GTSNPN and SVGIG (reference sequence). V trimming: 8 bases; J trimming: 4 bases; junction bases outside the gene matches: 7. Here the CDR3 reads CASRDRGTYGYTF. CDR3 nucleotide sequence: TGTGCCAGCAGGGACAGGGGTACCTATGGCTACACCTTC.

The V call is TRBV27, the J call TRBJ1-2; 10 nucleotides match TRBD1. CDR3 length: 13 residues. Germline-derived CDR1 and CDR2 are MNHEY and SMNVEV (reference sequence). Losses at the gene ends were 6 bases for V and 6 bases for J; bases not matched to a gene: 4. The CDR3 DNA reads TGTGCCAGCAGGACAGGGGGCGCGGATGGCTACACCTTC. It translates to CASRTGGADGYTF.

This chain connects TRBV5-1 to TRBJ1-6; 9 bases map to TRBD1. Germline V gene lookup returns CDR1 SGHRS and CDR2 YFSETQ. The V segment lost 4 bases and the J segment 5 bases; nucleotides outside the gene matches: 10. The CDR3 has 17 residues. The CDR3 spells CASSSVGQGPDNSPLHF. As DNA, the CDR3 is TGCGCCAGCAGCAGTGTCGGACAGGGGCCTGATAATTCACCCCTCCACTTT.

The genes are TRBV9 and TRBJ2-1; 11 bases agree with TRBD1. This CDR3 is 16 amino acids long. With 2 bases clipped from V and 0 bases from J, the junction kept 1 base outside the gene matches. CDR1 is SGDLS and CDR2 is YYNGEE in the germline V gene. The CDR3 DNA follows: TGTGCCAGCAGCGTCGGACAGGGGGCCTCCTACAATGAGCAGTTCTTC. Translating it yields CASSVGQGASYNEQFF.

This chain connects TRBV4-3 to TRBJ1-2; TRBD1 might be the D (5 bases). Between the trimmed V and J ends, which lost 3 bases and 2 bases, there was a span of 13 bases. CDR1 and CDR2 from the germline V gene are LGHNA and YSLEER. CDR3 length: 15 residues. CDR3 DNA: TGCGCCAGCAGCCACCATGGGGGGGAAAACTATGGCTACACCTTC. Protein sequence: CASSHHGGENYGYTF.

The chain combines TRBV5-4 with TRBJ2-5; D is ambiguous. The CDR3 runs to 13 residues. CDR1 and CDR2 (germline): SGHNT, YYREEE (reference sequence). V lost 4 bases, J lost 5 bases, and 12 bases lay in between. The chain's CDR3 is CASSGYPRETQYF. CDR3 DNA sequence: TGTGCCAGCAGCGGGTACCCCAGGGAGACCCAGTACTTC.

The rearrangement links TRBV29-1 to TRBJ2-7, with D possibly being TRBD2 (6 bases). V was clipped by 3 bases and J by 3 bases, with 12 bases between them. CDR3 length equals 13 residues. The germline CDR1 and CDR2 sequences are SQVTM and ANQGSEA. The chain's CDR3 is CSVDIGSGYEQYF. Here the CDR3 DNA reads TGCAGCGTTGACATCGGGAGTGGCTACGAGCAGTACTTC.

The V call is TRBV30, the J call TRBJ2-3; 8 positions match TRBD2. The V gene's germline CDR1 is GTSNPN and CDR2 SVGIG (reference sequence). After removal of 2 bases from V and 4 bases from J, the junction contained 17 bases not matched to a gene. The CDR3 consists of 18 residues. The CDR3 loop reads CAWSHEIGTSVRSDTQYF. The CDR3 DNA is TGTGCCTGGAGTCACGAAATCGGGACTAGTGTTCGGTCAGATACGCAGTATTTT.

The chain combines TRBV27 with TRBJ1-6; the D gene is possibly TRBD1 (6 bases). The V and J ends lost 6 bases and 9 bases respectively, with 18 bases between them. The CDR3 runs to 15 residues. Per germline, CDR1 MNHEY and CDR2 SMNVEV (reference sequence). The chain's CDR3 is CASSYRVDMGSPLHF. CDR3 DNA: TGTGCCAGCAGCTACAGGGTAGACATGGGTTCACCCCTCCACTTT.